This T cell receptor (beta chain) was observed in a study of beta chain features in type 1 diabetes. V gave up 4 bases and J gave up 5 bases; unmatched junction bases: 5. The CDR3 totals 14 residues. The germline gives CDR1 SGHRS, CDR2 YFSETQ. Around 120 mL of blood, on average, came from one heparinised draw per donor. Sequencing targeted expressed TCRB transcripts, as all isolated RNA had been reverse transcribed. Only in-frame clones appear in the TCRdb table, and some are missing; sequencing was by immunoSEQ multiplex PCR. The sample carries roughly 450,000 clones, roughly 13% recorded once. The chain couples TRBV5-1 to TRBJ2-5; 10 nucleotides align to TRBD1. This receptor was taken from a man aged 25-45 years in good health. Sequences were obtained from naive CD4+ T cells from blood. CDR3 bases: TGCGCCAGCAGCGGCGACAGGGGGCGGGAGACCCAGTACTTC. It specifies CASSGDRGRETQYF.